This T cell receptor (beta chain) appears in the sequencing data of a study of CD8 T cells in ankylosing spondylitis. As for this clonotype: Its antigen is as yet unknown.

Study observations and caveats: Disease-associated clonotypes exhibited CD8+ identity and were relatively infrequent in peripheral blood. Among TCR beta sequences, a motif of eight or nine highly homologous variants appeared characteristic of ankylosing spondylitis blood. In synovial fluid and blood from reactive arthritis, some motif variants were previously reported.

Library preparation for TCR beta used quantitative 5'-RACE with molecular barcodes. TCRdb reprocessed the 5' RACE reads with MiXCR, giving one entry per CDR3 protein. This table has approximately 220,000 distinct CDR3 sequences, about 17% appearing once. CDR3 length: 14 amino acids. Germline V gives CDR1 MNHEY, CDR2 SMNVEV (reference sequence). Trimming removed 2 bases from V and 7 bases from J, with 12 bases in between. The chain has TRBV27 and TRBJ1-5; D ambiguous. This clonotype was obtained from a male donor with ankylosing spondylitis. The sample consisted of blood, either unsorted or a sorted T cell fraction (not recorded which). As DNA, the CDR3 is TGTGCCAGCAGTTTAGCGACAATAGGACAGCCCCAGCATTTT. Translation gives CASSLATIGQPQHF.